The 19 T cell receptor beta chains below come from one sample, sequenced in a study of metastatic and nonmetastatic thyroid tumors. Each patient went into thyroid surgery without having received any treatment. Using MiXCR, TCRdb reanalyzed the PCR reads. The sample yields around 46,000 clones, approximately 24% seen once. Sequencing was done on a sample of blood. The receptor set was obtained from a male donor with papillary thyroid cancer or a benign thyroid nodule (not recorded which). Some clones in this sample may be carry-over from other donors' samples.

V and J are TRBV5-1 and TRBJ1-2; maybe TRBD1 (5 bases). The CDR3 is 13 residues long. Deletions cut 4 bases from V and 7 bases from J, with 14 bases between. Looked up from germline, CDR1 is SGHRS and CDR2 is YFSETQ. The CDR3 reads CASSPEGAGGYTF. The CDR3 region has the DNA TGCGCCAGCAGCCCTGAAGGGGCTGGTGGCTACACCTTC.

This clone occurred a few times. The chain recombines TRBV24-1 with TRBJ2-1; D may be TRBD1 or TRBD2 (5 bases each). From germline, CDR1 is KGHDR and CDR2 SFDVKD. V was shortened by 0 bases and J by 2 bases, with 10 bases between the two germline ends. There are 16 residues in the CDR3. Written as DNA, the CDR3 is TGTGCCACCAGTGATTTGGAGGGGACCGCCTACAATGAGCAGTTCTTC. This encodes CATSDLEGTAYNEQFF.

CDR3 residues: CASSLYGTESYEQYF. In nucleotides, the CDR3 is TGTGCCAGCAGCTTATACGGGACAGAGTCCTACGAGCAGTACTTC. The V and J genes are TRBV7-8 and TRBJ2-7, with 7 bases fitting TRBD1. The CDR3 has 15 amino acids. The ends lost 2 bases at V and 1 base at J; junction bases unmatched: 5. CDR1 and CDR2 (germline): SGHVS, FQNEAQ.

The chain uses TRBV10-1 and TRBJ2-5; D possibly corresponds to TRBD2 (6 bases). The CDR3 sequence is 16 residues long. Germline V gives CDR1 WNHNN, CDR2 SYGVQD (reference sequence). The V end lost 3 bases, the J end lost 5 bases, and 19 bases lay between the germline ends. CDR3 amino acids: CASSDPAGRTPETQYF. For the CDR3, the DNA is TGCGCCAGCAGTGATCCAGCGGGCAGGACTCCGGAGACCCAGTACTTC.

In this sample, this clone turned up many times. This chain's CDR3 is CASSQVAGATDTQYF. As DNA, the CDR3 is TGTGCCAGCAGCCAAGTAGCGGGGGCCACAGATACGCAGTATTTT. The chain employs TRBV3-1 and TRBJ2-3; 9 nucleotides line up with TRBD2. The germline CDR1 and CDR2 sequences are LGHDT and YNNKEL (reference sequence). This CDR3 is 15 amino acids long. V shed 1 base, J shed 2 bases, and the junction held 1 base outside the gene matches.

The V call is TRBV6-1, the J call TRBJ2-2; D tentatively fits TRBD1 or TRBD2 (5 bases each). The length of the CDR3 is 16 residues. Germline CDR1 MNHNS, CDR2 SASEGT. V gave up 0 bases and J gave up 6 bases, with 14 bases separating them. The CDR3 region has the DNA TGTGCCAGCAGTGAAGCGTTCAGGGAGAAGTCCGGGGAGCTGTTTTTT. Translation gives CASSEAFREKSGELFF.

J is TRBJ2-7 and V is TRBV7-2, with D tentatively TRBD1 or TRBD2 (6 bases each). Trimming removed 3 bases from V and 9 bases from J, with 15 bases in between. The CDR3 is 13 residues long. Per the germline V gene, CDR1 is SGHTA and CDR2 is FQGNSA. The CDR3 DNA reads as TGTGCCAGCAGCTTGGAGGGGGAACGCGGGCAGTACTTC. Its translation: CASSLEGERGQYF.

This clone has only a few counts. This chain links TRBV6-1 with TRBJ1-2; D ambiguous. Germline CDR1 MNHNS, CDR2 SASEGT. The CDR3 extends over 11 amino acids. The V end was cut by 4 bases, the J end by 7 bases, with 7 bases between. Written as DNA, the CDR3 is TGTGCCAGCAGTGGAGAGTCTGGCTACACCTTC. Amino acids: CASSGESGYTF.

This chain links TRBV11-2 with TRBJ2-3; D is ambiguous. Germline V gene sequence: CDR1 SGHAT, CDR2 FQNNGV. Trimming took 4 bases from V and 5 from J, leaving 4 bases between them. The CDR3 is 11 residues long. The CDR3 region has the DNA TGTGCCAGCAGCTCCTTAGATACGCAGTATTTT. This translates into CASSSLDTQYF.

This clone was recorded at least ten times. The chain uses TRBV20-1 and TRBJ2-7; D possibly uses TRBD1 or TRBD2 (5 bases each). Germline V gene data show CDR1 as DFQATT and CDR2 as SNEGSKA (reference sequence). V was cut by 4 bases and J by 6 bases, with 19 bases left in between. The CDR3 runs to 14 residues. The CDR3 nucleotides are TGCAGTGCTAAGGGGAGTTCCCCTGTGGGCGAGCAGTACTTC. Its translation: CSAKGSSPVGEQYF.

The chain links TRBV3-1 to TRBJ1-2, with no clear D. This CDR3 spans 14 amino acids. Trimming cost V 0 bases and J 5 bases, with 10 bases left between them. The germline V gene encodes CDR1 LGHDT and CDR2 YNNKEL (reference sequence). CDR3 protein: CASSQEGGYYGYTF. DNA for the CDR3: TGTGCCAGCAGCCAAGAAGGCGGTTATTATGGCTACACCTTC. Full variable domain (remainder filled in from reference TRBV3-1 and TRBJ1-2): DTAVSQTPKYLVTQMGNDKSIKCEQNLGHDTMYWYKQDSKKFLKIMFSYNNKELIINETVPNRFSPKSPDKAHLNLHINSLELGDSAVYFCASSQEGGYYGYTFGSGTRLTVV.

This clone was detected many times. One base away lies a much larger clone, so this may be a sequencing read error. Additional DNA sequences in this sample encode the identical CDR3. The J gene is TRBJ1-1, the V gene TRBV27; D call uncertain. Germline V CDR1 and CDR2: MNHEY, SMNVEV (reference sequence). Trimming shortened V by 6 bases and J by 5 bases, and 7 bases separated the two germline ends. The CDR3 is made up of 11 amino acids. The CDR3 DNA is TGTGCCAGCAGCTCGCTGACTGAAGCTTTCTTT. The encoded protein is CASSSLTEAFF.

This clone turned up a few times. The chain links TRBV6-1 to TRBJ1-6; D unclear. This CDR3 is built from 12 residues. Germline V lookup: CDR1 MNHNS, CDR2 SASEGT. Trimming left V 8 bases short and J 7 bases short, with 9 bases between. CDR3 residues: CASGRPNSPLHF. CDR3 bases: TGTGCCAGCGGACGGCCAAATTCACCCCTCCACTTT.

This clone appeared a single time. The J gene is TRBJ1-1, the V gene TRBV20-1, with D possibly matching TRBD1 (5 bases). Germline assignment: CDR1 DFQATT and CDR2 SNEGSKA (reference sequence). The V and J ends lost 7 bases and 0 bases respectively, with 27 bases between them. The CDR3 extends over 18 amino acids. The DNA of the CDR3 is TGCAGTGTTTCAACCCTTACAGGCGCACGGAGGATGAACACTGAAGCTTTCTTT. This translates into CSVSTLTGARRMNTEAFF.

This clone has ten or more counts. The chain employs TRBV4-2 and TRBJ1-1; D gene ambiguous. The germline V gene encodes CDR1 LGHNA and CDR2 YNFKEQ. The CDR3 has 14 residues. The V end lost 1 base, the J end lost 1 base, and 7 bases lay between the germline ends. The CDR3 DNA sequence: TGTGCCAGCAGCCAAGTCAGATCGAACACTGAAGCTTTCTTT. It specifies CASSQVRSNTEAFF.

This clone appeared many times. This chain uses TRBV4-2 with TRBJ2-1; 10 bases line up with TRBD2. Germline CDR1 reads LGHNA; CDR2 reads YNFKEQ. CDR3 size: 16 residues. The V and J ends lost 0 bases and 7 bases, in that order; junction bases with no gene match: 6. CDR3 sequence reads: CASSQDESGGANEQFF. The CDR3 DNA follows: TGTGCCAGCAGCCAAGATGAGAGCGGGGGGGCGAATGAGCAGTTCTTC.

This clone has a count of ten or more. CDR3 nucleotides: TGTGCCAGCACGCCAGGGGGTCGGTACAATGAGCAGTTCTTC. Translating it yields CASTPGGRYNEQFF. The rearrangement links TRBV6-1 to TRBJ2-1; 7 nucleotides align to TRBD1. Germline CDR1 reads MNHNS; CDR2 reads SASEGT. The V and J ends lost 7 bases and 4 bases, in that order; junction bases with no gene match: 7. The CDR3 has 14 residues.

The rearrangement uses TRBV18 and TRBJ2-5; D unresolved. The CDR3 spans 14 residues. Germline V gene lookup returns CDR1 KGHSH and CDR2 LQKENI. The V end lost 2 bases, the J end lost 1 base, and 8 bases lay between the germline ends. The CDR3 region is CASSPRHPQETQYF. Here the CDR3 DNA reads TGTGCCAGCTCACCAAGGCATCCCCAAGAGACCCAGTACTTC. Drawing the rest from reference TRBV18 and TRBJ2-5, the complete variable domain is NAGVMQNPRHLVRRRGQEARLRCSPMKGHSHVYWYRQLPEEGLKFMVYLQKENIIDESGMPKERFSAEFPKEGPSILRIQQVVRGDSAAYFCASSPRHPQETQYFGPGTRLLVL.

There are a few counts of this clone. V is TRBV12-3 or TRBV12-4 and J is TRBJ2-7; 8 nucleotides agree with TRBD2. The CDR3 runs 14 residues. V lost 6 bases, J lost 6 bases, and 10 bases stayed unmatched. The CDR3, as DNA: TGTGCCAGCAGACAAGCGGGAGTTCAATCCGAGCAGTACTTC. It yields the protein CASRQAGVQSEQYF.